One sample yielded the 28 T cell receptor beta chains listed below, sequenced in a study of T-cell reconstitution after alpha-beta-depleted transplantation in children. Unique molecular identifiers tagged the TCRbeta library. MiXCR was run by TCRdb on the PCR reads, yielding one entry per CDR3 protein. The sample includes over 550,000 distinct CDR3 sequences, over 9.5% of them seen just once. Sequences were derived from PBMCs from the stem cell graft donor, sampled from the stem cell graft. Receptors originate from a human donor who donated a stem cell graft to a child with acute myeloid leukemia.

The count of this clonotype is one. The V gene is TRBV6-5, the J gene TRBJ1-2, with D possibly TRBD1 on 5 matching bases. The CDR3 has 12 residues. Trimming left V 3 bases short and J 8 bases short, with 10 bases between. Looked up from germline, CDR1 is MNHEY and CDR2 is SVGAGI. The CDR3 DNA follows: TGTGCCAGCAGTTATTCCCAGGGAGGCTACACCTTC. It translates to CASSYSQGGYTF.

The genes are TRBV24-1 and TRBJ2-2; no clear D. Trimming stripped 5 bases from V and 0 bases from J, with 15 bases between. This CDR3 has 17 residues. Germline CDR1 reads KGHDR; CDR2 reads SFDVKD. The CDR3 DNA sequence: TGTGCCACCAGTGGGGGTGGGGTTACCGCGAACACCGGGGAGCTGTTTTTT. It encodes CATSGGGVTANTGELFF.

V usage is TRBV7-3 and J usage is TRBJ2-3; D is unclear. Between the trimmed V and J ends, which lost 1 base and 4 bases, there was a span of 6 bases. The germline CDR1 and CDR2 sequences are SGHTA and FQGTGA. The CDR3 spans 13 residues. CDR3 sequence (DNA): TGTGCCAGCAGCTTAATCCGGGCAGATACGCAGTATTTT. Translation: CASSLIRADTQYF.

About this clonotype itself: Because the CDR3 is missing its conserved closing phenylalanine or tryptophan, this is likely a read error. V gene TRBV27 combines with J gene TRBJ1-1, with D unclear. Trimming stripped 6 bases from V and 1 base from J, with 3 bases between. The CDR3 extends over 11 amino acids. Germline V gene data show CDR1 as MNHEY and CDR2 as SMNVEV (reference sequence). CDR3 amino acids: CASRKNTEAFS. The CDR3 nucleotides are TGTGCCAGCAGGAAGAACACTGAAGCTTTCTCT.

In the case of this clonotype: Its ends do not fully match the called genes, so a read error is possible. The chain uses TRBV7-6 and TRBJ2-5; 9 bases line up with TRBD2. The CDR3 totals 16 residues. Germline V gene lookup returns CDR1 SGHVS and CDR2 FNYEAQ. In DNA, the CDR3 is TGTGCCAGCAGCTTATCGCCTAGCGGGATCCAAGAGGCCCAGTACTTC. Amino acids: CASSLSPSGIQEAQYF.

This rearrangement joins TRBV25-1 to TRBJ2-5, with D possibly TRBD2 on 5 matching bases. Germline lookup yields CDR1 MGHDK and CDR2 SYGVNS. This CDR3 has 15 residues. V lost 3 bases and J 0 bases, leaving 11 bases between the germline ends. This chain's CDR3 is CASSDHGVYQETQYF. In DNA, the CDR3 is TGTGCCAGCAGTGACCACGGGGTGTACCAAGAGACCCAGTACTTC.

This clonotype has more than one count but fewer than ten. CDR3 bases: TGTGCCAGCAGCCCAGGGGGGGAGCAAGAGACCCAGTACTTC. This codes for CASSPGGEQETQYF. The chain has TRBV7-2 and TRBJ2-5, with D possibly called TRBD1 or TRBD2 (7 bases each). This CDR3 has 14 amino acids. V was pared by 5 bases and J by 2 bases, with 12 bases between. From germline, CDR1 is SGHTA and CDR2 FQGNSA. The entire variable domain, with the rest obtained from reference TRBV7-2 and TRBJ2-5, is as follows: GAGVSQSPSNKVTEKGKDVELRCDPISGHTALYWYRQSLGQGLEFLIYFQGNSAPDKSGLPSDRFSAERTGGSVSTLTIQRTQQEDSAVYLCASSPGGEQETQYFGPGTRLLVL.

V gene TRBV28 combines with J gene TRBJ2-7, with 8 bases identical to TRBD2. The ends lost 5 bases at V and 2 bases at J; junction bases unmatched: 5. The germline gives CDR1 MDHEN, CDR2 SYDVKM. The CDR3 extends over 14 amino acids. This CDR3 is CASSPPGGAYEQYF. The CDR3 bases are TGTGCCAGCAGTCCTCCGGGAGGGGCCTACGAGCAGTACTTC.

This clonotype was counted at least ten times. V is TRBV7-2 and J is TRBJ2-7; possible D gene TRBD1, 5 bases. V was pared by 5 bases and J by 3 bases, with 14 bases between. The CDR3 has 14 amino acids. Germline V gene sequence: CDR1 SGHTA, CDR2 FQGNSA. The CDR3 region has the DNA TGTGCCAGCAGCCGACAGTTCCCCTACTACGAGCAGTACTTC. It encodes CASSRQFPYYEQYF. Variable domain in full (rest from reference TRBV7-2 and TRBJ2-7): GAGVSQSPSNKVTEKGKDVELRCDPISGHTALYWYRQSLGQGLEFLIYFQGNSAPDKSGLPSDRFSAERTGGSVSTLTIQRTQQEDSAVYLCASSRQFPYYEQYFGPGTRLTVT.

This clonotype was observed many times. CDR3 sequence (DNA): TGTGCCAGCAGTTTATTGACTAGCGGGGGAACAGATACGCAGTATTTT. Amino acid sequence: CASSLLTSGGTDTQYF. The chain links TRBV28 to TRBJ2-3; TRBD2 matches 12 bases. From germline, CDR1 is MDHEN and CDR2 SYDVKM. V was pared by 1 base and J by 3 bases, with 2 bases of the junction left unmatched. CDR3 length equals 16 residues.

J is TRBJ2-1 and V is TRBV4-3, with D possibly TRBD2 on 6 matching bases. The CDR3 runs 15 residues. V lost 0 bases to trimming and J lost 4 bases, with 10 bases between them. Per germline, CDR1 LGHNA and CDR2 YSLEER. The CDR3 spells CASSQERRVYNEQFF. Written as DNA, the CDR3 is TGCGCCAGCAGCCAAGAGAGGAGGGTATACAATGAGCAGTTCTTC.

This clonotype occurred many times. The chain couples TRBV24-1 to TRBJ2-3; D uncertain. Germline V gives CDR1 KGHDR, CDR2 SFDVKD. This CDR3 spans 13 amino acids. Trimming took off 3 bases at V and 0 bases at J, with 3 bases between the two ends. The CDR3 DNA sequence: TGTGCCACCAGTGATCCTAGCACAGATACGCAGTATTTT. It yields the protein CATSDPSTDTQYF.

The genes are TRBV6-1 and TRBJ1-5; a weak D match, TRBD1 (5 bases). V lost 6 bases and J lost 5, with 23 bases in between. Germline CDR1 reads MNHNS; CDR2 reads SASEGT. The CDR3 consists of 17 residues. DNA of the CDR3: TGTGCCAGCAGCCAACGGGGCCAATTTTTCAGCGATCAGCCCCAGCATTTT. It specifies CASSQRGQFFSDQPQHF.

The chain uses TRBV6-2 or TRBV6-3 and TRBJ2-1; 15 bases are a match to TRBD2. CDR3 size: 17 residues. V lost 2 bases and J lost 2; bases outside the gene matches: 1. The germline CDR1 and CDR2 sequences are MNHEY and SVGEGT. In DNA, the CDR3 is TGTGCCAGCAGTTACGGACTAGCGGGAGGGCCCTACAATGAGCAGTTCTTC. Its protein product is CASSYGLAGGPYNEQFF.

The CDR3 is CASSRDRDTDTQYF. The DNA of the CDR3 is TGTGCCAGCAGCAGGGACAGGGATACAGATACGCAGTATTTT. This chain joins TRBV2 and TRBJ2-3; 9 bases map to TRBD1. The trim removed 6 bases at V and 3 bases at J, leaving 4 bases unmatched. The germline gives CDR1 SNHLY, CDR2 FYNNEI. The CDR3 runs to 14 residues.

The genes are TRBV20-1 and TRBJ2-5; 7 bases fit TRBD1. V lost 2 bases and J lost 5; bases outside the gene matches: 11. Germline V gene lookup returns CDR1 DFQATT and CDR2 SNEGSKA (reference sequence). This CDR3 is 15 amino acids long. The CDR3 DNA reads TGCAGTGCTAGACCGTGGACAGGCCCGCGGGAGACCCAGTACTTC. This translates into CSARPWTGPRETQYF.

The table lists this clonotype with a few counts. CDR3 protein: CASRIWTSAMNEQFF. In nucleotides, the CDR3 is TGTGCCAGCAGGATCTGGACTAGCGCAATGAATGAGCAGTTCTTC. The chain couples TRBV6-1 to TRBJ2-1; 9 bases agree with TRBD2. CDR1 and CDR2 (germline): MNHNS, SASEGT. This CDR3 spans 15 amino acids. V shed 6 bases, J shed 7 bases, and the junction held 10 bases outside the gene matches.

The rearrangement joins TRBV20-1 to TRBJ2-1; 9 nucleotides line up with TRBD2. Germline trimming cut 3 bases from V and 6 bases from J; bases unmatched to any gene: 9. This CDR3 contains 15 residues. The germline CDR1 and CDR2 sequences are DFQATT and SNEGSKA (reference sequence). The CDR3 here is CSASRISGRLNEQFF. The CDR3 nucleotides are TGCAGTGCTAGCCGAATTAGCGGGAGACTCAATGAGCAGTTCTTC.

V usage is TRBV10-3 and J usage is TRBJ1-3; D possibly corresponds to TRBD1 (6 bases). V lost 3 bases and J lost 4, with 13 bases in between. The CDR3 extends over 15 amino acids. CDR1 and CDR2 (germline): ENHRY, SYGVKD. CDR3 sequence: CAISEGTIQGNTIYF. The CDR3 DNA reads as TGTGCCATCAGTGAAGGGACAATCCAAGGAAACACCATATATTTT.

CDR3 protein: CASSDHRDEQFF. CDR3 bases: TGTGCCAGCAGCGATCACAGAGATGAGCAGTTCTTC. The chain uses TRBV7-8 and TRBJ2-1; no firm D call. Trimming took off 5 bases at V and 8 bases at J, with 10 bases between the two ends. The CDR3 spans 12 residues. Germline V gene sequence: CDR1 SGHVS, CDR2 FQNEAQ.

The chain recombines TRBV12-3 or TRBV12-4 with TRBJ2-3; 8 bases agree with TRBD2. The V segment lost 7 bases and the J segment 0 bases; nucleotides outside the gene matches: 9. The CDR3 extends over 16 amino acids. CDR3 coding DNA: TGTGCCAGCACCGCCCGACTAGCGACTAGCACAGATACGCAGTATTTT. It is translated as CASTARLATSTDTQYF.

This clonotype was counted only a few times. The chain links TRBV7-9 to TRBJ2-3; 9 bases map to TRBD2. V lost 5 bases to trimming and J lost 4 bases; unmatched junction nucleotides: 13. The germline CDR1 and CDR2 sequences are SEHNR and FQNEAQ (reference sequence). The CDR3 extends over 17 amino acids. The CDR3 DNA reads TGTGCCAGCAGCCCCGGCCCGGCGGGAGGGCCGTCAGATACGCAGTATTTT. Encoded protein: CASSPGPAGGPSDTQYF.

This clonotype was seen at least ten times. This chain joins TRBV20-1 and TRBJ2-6; D is unclear. Per the germline V gene, CDR1 is DFQATT and CDR2 is SNEGSKA (reference sequence). Trimming removed 3 bases at V and 0 bases at J, with 3 bases between. There are 13 residues in the CDR3. The CDR3 loop reads CSARTSGANVLTF. CDR3 nucleotides: TGCAGTGCTAGGACCTCTGGGGCCAACGTCCTGACTTTC.

The V call is TRBV20-1, the J call TRBJ2-7; TRBD2 might be the D (6 bases). The CDR3 loop spans 16 amino acids. V was pared by 3 bases and J by 0 bases, with 18 bases between. Per the germline V gene, CDR1 is DFQATT and CDR2 is SNEGSKA (reference sequence). The CDR3 DNA reads TGCAGTGCTAGGGGCCCTGGAGCGGGCGACTCCTACGAGCAGTACTTC. This sequence encodes CSARGPGAGDSYEQYF.

This clonotype was counted between two and nine times. This chain uses TRBV7-9 with TRBJ2-7; D not certain. Germline CDR1 reads SEHNR; CDR2 reads FQNEAQ (reference sequence). V lost 5 bases, J lost 0 bases, and 11 bases lay in between. The CDR3 loop spans 14 amino acids. The CDR3 protein is CASSRAGSSYEQYF. The CDR3 DNA reads TGTGCCAGCAGCCGAGCTGGAAGCTCCTACGAGCAGTACTTC.

The V and J genes are TRBV3-1 and TRBJ2-5; D unclear. Trimming cost V 4 bases and J 6 bases, with 15 bases left between them. Germline lookup yields CDR1 LGHDT and CDR2 YNNKEL (reference sequence). CDR3 length: 14 residues. CDR3 sequence: CASSPEPEFKTQYF. DNA of the CDR3: TGTGCCAGCAGCCCTGAGCCGGAGTTCAAGACCCAGTACTTC.

This clonotype was counted a few times. This chain links TRBV7-9 with TRBJ2-1; 12 bases are shared with TRBD2. Trimming took 5 bases from V and 6 from J; bases not matched to a gene: 8. Germline CDR1 and CDR2: SEHNR and FQNEAQ (reference sequence). CDR3 size: 16 residues. The CDR3 nucleotides are TGTGCCAGCAGCCTACCAGGACTAGCGGGGCCCAATGAGCAGTTCTTC. Translating it yields CASSLPGLAGPNEQFF.

This chain links TRBV14 with TRBJ2-7; D not certain. Between the trimmed V and J ends, which lost 5 bases and 3 bases, there was a span of 11 bases. This CDR3 has 13 residues. Germline loops: CDR1 SGHDN, CDR2 FVKESK. The CDR3: CASSSLLDYEQYF. The CDR3 DNA is TGTGCCAGCAGCTCCCTCTTGGACTACGAGCAGTACTTC.